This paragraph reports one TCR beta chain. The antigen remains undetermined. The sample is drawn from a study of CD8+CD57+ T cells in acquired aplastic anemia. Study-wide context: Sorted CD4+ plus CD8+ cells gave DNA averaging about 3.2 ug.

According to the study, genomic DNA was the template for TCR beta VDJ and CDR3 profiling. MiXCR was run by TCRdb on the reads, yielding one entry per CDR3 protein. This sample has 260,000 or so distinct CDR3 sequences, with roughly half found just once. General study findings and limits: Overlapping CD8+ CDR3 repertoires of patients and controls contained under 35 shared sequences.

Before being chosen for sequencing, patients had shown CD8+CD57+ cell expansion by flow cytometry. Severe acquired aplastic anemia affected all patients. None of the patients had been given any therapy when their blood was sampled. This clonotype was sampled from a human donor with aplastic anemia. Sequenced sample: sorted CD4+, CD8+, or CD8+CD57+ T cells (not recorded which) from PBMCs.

CDR3 DNA sequence: TGTGCCAGCAGAGGCCCCGGGACAGGGCAGGCCTACGAGCAGTACTTC. Translated: CASRGPGTGQAYEQYF. This chain connects TRBV25-1 to TRBJ2-7; 9 nucleotides line up with TRBD1. Germline CDR1 MGHDK, CDR2 SYGVNS. After removal of 6 bases from V and 2 bases from J, the junction contained 11 bases not matched to a gene. The CDR3 loop spans 16 amino acids.